The following is a TCR beta chain sequence with its context. Its antigen is not identified. These data are taken from a study of identifying expanded T cells in peripheral blood. During the collection period, no donor immune events like infections were recorded. Germline assignment: CDR1 SGHNT and CDR2 YENEEA. The V and J ends lost 4 bases and 3 bases, in that order; junction bases with no gene match: 3. CDR3 size: 13 residues. Whole-study findings and limits: Over around two and four weeks, about 15 and 18 clones changed, versus around 1.3 between replicates. Roughly two-week clone count variance significantly increased as total template count grew.

TCRdb's table, derived via immunoSEQ multiplex PCR, lists solely in-frame clones and lacks some. The sample has about 130,000 clones, about 86% seen once. This chain uses TRBV11-3 with TRBJ2-7, with 7 nucleotides matching TRBD1. Material for sequencing was blood. The TCR originated in a person aged 18 to 75 in good health. The CDR3 sequence: CASSSGTDYEQYF. CDR3 coding DNA: TGTGCCAGCAGCTCCGGGACAGACTACGAGCAGTACTTC.